The table lists the clone carrying this TCR beta chain with a count of one. Both TRBC1 and TRBC2 were covered by a beta constant-region primer of two equimolar oligonucleotides. The ligated cDNA underwent four PCR rounds using SP2 and nested alpha and beta constant-region primers. One entry per CDR3 protein results from TCRdb running MiXCR on the UMI-ligation and nested PCR reads. The sample holds 95,000 to 150,000 distinct CDR3 sequences, approximately 37% seen once. The data were taken from a study of naive and memory T cell subsets. Germline V gives CDR1 DFQATT, CDR2 SNEGSKA (reference sequence). V was cut by 3 bases and J by 1 base, with 4 bases left in between. The CDR3 runs 11 residues.

This rearrangement joins TRBV20-1 to TRBJ2-7, with no clear D. Sequencing was done on a sample of central memory CD4+ T cells from blood. This sequence originates from a human donor in good health. CDR3 sequence (DNA): TGCAGTGCTAGTAGGTCCTACGAGCAGTACTTC. Amino acid sequence: CSASRSYEQYF.